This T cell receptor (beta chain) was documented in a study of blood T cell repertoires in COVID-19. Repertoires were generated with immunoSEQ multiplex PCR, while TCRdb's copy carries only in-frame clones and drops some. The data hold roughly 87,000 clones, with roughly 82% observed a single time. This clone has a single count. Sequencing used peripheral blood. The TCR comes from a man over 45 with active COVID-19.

The CDR3 loop reads CASSSLPGGGNTEAFF. The CDR3 bases are TGTGCCAGCAGTTCACTACCGGGAGGGGGGAACACTGAAGCTTTCTTT. The chain joins TRBV6-2 or TRBV6-3 to TRBJ1-1, with D maybe TRBD1 (6 bases). V lost 4 bases to trimming and J lost 1 base, with 16 bases between them. CDR1 and CDR2 from the germline V gene are MNHEY and SVGEGT. This CDR3 is built from 16 residues.